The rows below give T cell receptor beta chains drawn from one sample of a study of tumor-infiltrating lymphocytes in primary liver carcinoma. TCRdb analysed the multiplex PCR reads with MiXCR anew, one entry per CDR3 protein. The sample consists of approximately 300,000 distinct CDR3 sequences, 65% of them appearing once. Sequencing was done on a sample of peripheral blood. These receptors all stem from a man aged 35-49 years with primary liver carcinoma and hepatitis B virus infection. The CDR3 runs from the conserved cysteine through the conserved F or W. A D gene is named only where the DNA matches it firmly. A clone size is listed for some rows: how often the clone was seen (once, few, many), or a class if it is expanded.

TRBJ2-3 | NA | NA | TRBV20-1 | TGCAGTGCTAGAGATGTAGGGGGGCAGGATACGCAGTATTTT | CSARDVGGQDTQYF
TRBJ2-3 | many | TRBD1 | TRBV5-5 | TGTGCCAGCAGCCGGGGAGCCGGGACAGGGGGCACAGATACGCAGTATTTT | CASSRGAGTGGTDTQYF
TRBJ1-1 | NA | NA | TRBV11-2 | TGTGCCAGCAGCTTTGGAGAGGCCGGGACCACTGAAGCTATCTTT | CASSFGEAGTTEAIF
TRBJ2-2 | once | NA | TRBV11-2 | TGTGCCAGCAGCCTTACAGGGATGGCCTGGGAGCTGTTTTTT | CASSLTGMAWELFF
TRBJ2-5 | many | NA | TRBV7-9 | TGTGCCAGCAGACAGGGCAGAGAGACCCAGTACTTC | CASRQGRETQYF
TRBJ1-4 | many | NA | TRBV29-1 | TGCAGCGTTGCGCGGGGGGAAAAACTGTTTTTT | CSVARGEKLFF
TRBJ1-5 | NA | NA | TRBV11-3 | TGTGCCAGCAGCCTCCCGACTTGGGATCAGCCCCAGCATTTT | CASSLPTWDQPQHF
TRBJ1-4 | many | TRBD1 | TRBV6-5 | TGTGCCAGCGGGTATGGACAGGGTCGAGAAAAACTGTTTTTT | CASGYGQGREKLFF
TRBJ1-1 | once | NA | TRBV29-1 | TGCAGCGTGGCCGCAGGGGACACTGAAGCTTTCTTT | CSVAAGDTEAFF
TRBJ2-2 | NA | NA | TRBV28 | TGTGCCAGCACAGGGACCCCCACCGGGGAGCTGTTTTTT | CASTGTPTGELFF
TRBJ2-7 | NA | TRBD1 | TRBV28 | TGTGCCAGCTTTGGACAGGGGAGGGACGAGCAGTACTTC | CASFGQGRDEQYF
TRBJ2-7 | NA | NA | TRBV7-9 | TGTGTCAGCGGCCCCCGGACGGATTTCGAGCAGTACTTC | CVSGPRTDFEQYF
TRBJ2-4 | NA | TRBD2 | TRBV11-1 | TGTACCAGCAGCTTTCCCTGGACTAGCGGGACCAACAACATTCAGTACTTC | CTSSFPWTSGTNNIQYF
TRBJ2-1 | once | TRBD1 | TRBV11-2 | TGTGATAGCAGCTTAGGTCGAGGGGGCATCTCCTACAATGAGCAGTTCTTC | CDSSLGRGGISYNEQFF
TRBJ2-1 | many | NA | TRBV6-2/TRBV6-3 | TGTGCCAGCAGTTACACGGGAGTTCGCTACAATGAGCAGTTCTTC | CASSYTGVRYNEQFF
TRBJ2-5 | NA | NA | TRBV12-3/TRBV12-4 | TGTGTCAGCAGTTTCCAAGCGGGCCAAGAGACCCAGTACTTC | CVSSFQAGQETQYF
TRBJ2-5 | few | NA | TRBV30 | TGTGCCTGGAGTCCTGGCGTGGAGACCCAGTACTTC | CAWSPGVETQYF
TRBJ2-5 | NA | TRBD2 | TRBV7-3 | TGTGCCAGCAGCTTAAGGGGACTAGCGGGATCAGAGACCCAGTACTTC | CASSLRGLAGSETQYF
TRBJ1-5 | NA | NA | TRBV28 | TGTGCCAGCAGTTTGCTGCGGGTTAGCAATCAGCCCCAGCATTTT | CASSLLRVSNQPQHF
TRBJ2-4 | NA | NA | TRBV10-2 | TGCGCCAGCACTGACCAAGGGCCGGTAAACATTCAGTACTTC | CASTDQGPVNIQYF
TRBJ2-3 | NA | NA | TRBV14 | TGTGCCAGCAGCCGAGATACCCAGGATACGAAGTATTTT | CASSRDTQDTKYF
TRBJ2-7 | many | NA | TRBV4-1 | TGCGCCAGCAGCCAAGAAGCGCAACGGGGCCAGCCTTACGAGCAGTACTTC | CASSQEAQRGQPYEQYF
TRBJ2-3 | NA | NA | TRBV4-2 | TGTGCCAGCAGCCAAGTGTCGGGACACACAGATACGCAGTATTTT | CASSQVSGHTDTQYF
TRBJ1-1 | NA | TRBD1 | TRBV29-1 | TGCAGCGTCCCCCAGGACAGGCGCATGAACAGTGAAGCTTTCTTT | CSVPQDRRMNSEAFF
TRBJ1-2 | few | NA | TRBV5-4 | TGTGCCAGCAGCTTGGTTGCCGGGCAGGACTATGGCTACACCTTC | CASSLVAGQDYGYTF
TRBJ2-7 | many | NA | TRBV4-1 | TGCGCCAGCAGCCCGAGGGGCGGGATACTATACGAGCAGTACTTC | CASSPRGGILYEQYF
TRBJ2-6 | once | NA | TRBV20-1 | TGCAGTGCTAGGGGCTCTGGGGCCAACGTCCTGACTTTC | CSARGSGANVLTF
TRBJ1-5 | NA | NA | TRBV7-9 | TGTGCCAGCAGCTCGGGTGTTAGCAATCAGCCCCAGCATTTT | CASSSGVSNQPQHF
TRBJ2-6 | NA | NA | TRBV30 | TGTGCCTGGAGTGTTCTGGGTACTGGGGCCAACGTCCTGACTTTC | CAWSVLGTGANVLTF
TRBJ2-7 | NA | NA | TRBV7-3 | TGTGCCAGCAGCCCCGTCCGATCGGACATCACCTACGAGCAGTACTTC | CASSPVRSDITYEQYF
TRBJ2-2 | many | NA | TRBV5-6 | TGTGCCAGCAGCTCGGACCCGAGAGGGGGGGAGCTGTTTTTT | CASSSDPRGGELFF
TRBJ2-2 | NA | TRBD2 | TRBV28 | TGTGCCAGCAGTTTGACCGCTAGCGGGAGAGGAGGTACCGGGGAGCTGTTTTTT | CASSLTASGRGGTGELFF
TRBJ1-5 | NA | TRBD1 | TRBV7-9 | TGTGCCAGCAGCTTCGACAGGGGGGGCAATCAGCCCCAGCATTTT | CASSFDRGGNQPQHF
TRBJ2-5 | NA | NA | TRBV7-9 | TGTGCCAGCAGCTCGGACCCGCAAGAGACCCAGTACTTC | CASSSDPQETQYF
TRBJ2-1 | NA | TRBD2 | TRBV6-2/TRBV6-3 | TGTGCCCGCAGGCCTCTCAGCGGGAGGGCCGTTTTGGTAGGGATTGAGCAGTTCTTC | CARRPLSGRAVLVGIEQFF
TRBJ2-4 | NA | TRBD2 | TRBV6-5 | TGTGCCAGCAAAAAACTAGTGGGAGGGCCTAACATTCAATACTTC | CASKKLVGGPNIQYF
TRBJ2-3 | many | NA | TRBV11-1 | TGTGCCAGCAGCTCTCTGGACGCAGGAGATACGCAGTATTTT | CASSSLDAGDTQYF
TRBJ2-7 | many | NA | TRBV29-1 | TGCAGCGTTGAGGGGGTTTACGAGCAGTACTTC | CSVEGVYEQYF
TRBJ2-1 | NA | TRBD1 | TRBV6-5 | TGTGTCAGCAGAGGGACAGCCAACAATGAGCAGTTCTTC | CVSRGTANNEQFF
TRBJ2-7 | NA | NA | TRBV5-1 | TGCGCCAGCAGCTTGGAGGGATGGCACAAGCAGTACTTC | CASSLEGWHKQYF
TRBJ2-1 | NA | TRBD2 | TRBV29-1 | TGCAGCGTTGAAGGGAGGGGCCTAGCGGAGATCCACAATGAGCAGTTCTTC | CSVEGRGLAEIHNEQFF
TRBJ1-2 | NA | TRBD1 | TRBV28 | TGTGTCAGCAGCTCGGGACAGGGCAGATGGGGGGGTCATGGCTACACCTTC | CVSSSGQGRWGGHGYTF
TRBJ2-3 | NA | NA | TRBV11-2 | TGTGTCAGCAGCAAAGAAATCACAGATACGCAGGATTTT | CVSSKEITDTQDF
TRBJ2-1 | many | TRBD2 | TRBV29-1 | TGCAGCGTGAGGTCGGGGGGCTCCTACAATGAGCAGTTCTTC | CSVRSGGSYNEQFF
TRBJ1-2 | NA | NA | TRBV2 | TGTGCCAGCAGTCGATTGGTCGGCTACACCTTC | CASSRLVGYTF
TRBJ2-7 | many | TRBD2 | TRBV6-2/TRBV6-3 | TGTGCCATCCTAGCGGAAAGCTCCTACGAGCAGTACTTC | CAILAESSYEQYF
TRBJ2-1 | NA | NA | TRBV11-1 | TGTGTCAGCAGCTCACCTAGGGGCGGTGAGAAGTTCTTC | CVSSSPRGGEKFF
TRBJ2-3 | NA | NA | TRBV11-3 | TGTGCCAGCAGCATGGGATTGAGCTCGGGAAGCACAGATACGCAGTATTTT | CASSMGLSSGSTDTQYF
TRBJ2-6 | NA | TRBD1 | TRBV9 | TGTGCCAGCAGCGCGGGATACAGGGGGCGCGTGAGTGGGGCCAACGTCCTGACTTTC | CASSAGYRGRVSGANVLTF
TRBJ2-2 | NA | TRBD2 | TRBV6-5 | TGTGCCAGCAGTTACTTGATTAGCGGGAGACCCTGGGAGCTGTTTTTT | CASSYLISGRPWELFF
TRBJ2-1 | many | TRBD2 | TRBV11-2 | TGTGCCAGCAGCAAGGGACTAGACAATGAGCAGTTCTTC | CASSKGLDNEQFF
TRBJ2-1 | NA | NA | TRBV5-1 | TGCGCCAGCAGCTTGGATGGCGGGCCCGAAAACGAGCAGTTCTTC | CASSLDGGPENEQFF
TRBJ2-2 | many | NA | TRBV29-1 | TGCAGCGTTACCCAGGGAGGCGGGGAGCTGTTTTTT | CSVTQGGGELFF
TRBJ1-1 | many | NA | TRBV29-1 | TGCAGCGTCCTCACCCAAGGGAACACTGAAGCTTTCTTT | CSVLTQGNTEAFF